Below, 9 T cell receptor beta chains from the same sample are listed, as sequenced in a study of post-analysis software for immune sequencing data. The antigens for these receptors are not known. Study outcomes and limitations: Higher frequency in patients than in controls was seen for about five TRBV segments, with TRBV5-6, TRBV5-1 and TRBV20-1 among them.

The TCR beta cDNA libraries contained unique molecular identifiers. TCRdb used MiXCR to reprocess the PCR reads, holding one entry per CDR3 protein. The sample includes roughly 540,000 distinct CDR3 sequences, around 34% of them seen just once. Sequencing input: blood. The receptors were gathered from a girl aged 2 to 17 with multiple sclerosis.

V usage is TRBV7-9 and J usage is TRBJ2-7; 8 positions match TRBD1. The germline V gene has CDR1 SEHNR and CDR2 FQNEAQ (reference sequence). This CDR3 spans 14 amino acids. V shed 3 bases, J shed 7 bases, and the junction held 8 bases outside the gene matches. The CDR3 sequence is CASSLRQGPQEQYF. The CDR3 region has the DNA TGTGCCAGCAGCTTGAGACAGGGGCCACAAGAGCAGTACTTC. The variable domain in full, completed from reference TRBV7-9 and TRBJ2-7, reads DTGVSQNPRHKITKRGQNVTFRCDPISEHNRLYWYRQTLGQGPEFLTYFQNEAQLEKSRLLSDRFSAERPKGSFSTLEIQRTEQGDSAMYLCASSLRQGPQEQYFGPGTRLTVT.

The chain is built from TRBV12-3 or TRBV12-4 and TRBJ1-3; D is unclear. This CDR3 has 14 amino acids. V lost 4 bases to trimming and J lost 2 bases, with 9 bases between them. The CDR3 protein is CASSSRTAGNTIYF. The CDR3, as DNA: TGTGCCAGCAGTTCCAGGACCGCTGGAAACACCATATATTTT.

The rearrangement joins TRBV5-1 to TRBJ1-1, with a possible D match to TRBD1 (6 bases). Trimming cost V 4 bases and J 7 bases, with 11 bases left between them. Germline V gene lookup returns CDR1 SGHRS and CDR2 YFSETQ. The CDR3 is 12 residues long. This CDR3 is CASSNQGFEAFF. The CDR3 region has the DNA TGCGCCAGCAGCAACCAGGGGTTTGAAGCTTTCTTT.

The table lists this clonotype with a few counts. The V gene is TRBV27, the J gene TRBJ2-1; D is unclear. CDR3 length: 14 amino acids. Per germline, CDR1 MNHEY and CDR2 SMNVEV (reference sequence). V shed 4 bases and J shed 2 bases, with 9 bases lying between them. The chain's CDR3 is CASSSGPAYNEQFF. The CDR3 nucleotides are TGTGCCAGCAGTTCGGGCCCCGCCTACAATGAGCAGTTCTTC.

The rearrangement uses TRBV28 and TRBJ2-1; TRBD2 aligns across 7 bases. Trimming at V came to 4 bases and at J to 7 bases, leaving 13 bases not matched to a gene. Germline V gene lookup returns CDR1 MDHEN and CDR2 SYDVKM. The CDR3 covers 16 residues. The CDR3: CASSSPGLGHRNEQFF. DNA of the CDR3: TGTGCCAGCAGTTCCCCCGGACTAGGCCATAGAAATGAGCAGTTCTTC.

This chain uses TRBV25-1 with TRBJ2-5; D is possibly TRBD1 (6 bases). The V end lost 8 bases, the J end lost 5 bases, and 15 bases lay between the germline ends. The CDR3 is 13 amino acids. CDR1 and CDR2 from the germline V gene are MGHDK and SYGVNS. CDR3 loop: CASDSDRGETQYF. For the CDR3, the DNA is TGTGCCAGCGATTCGGACAGAGGGGAGACCCAGTACTTC.

The V call is TRBV5-6, the J call TRBJ1-1; perhaps TRBD1 as D (5 bases). Germline V lookup: CDR1 SGHDT, CDR2 YYEEEE. With 3 bases removed from V and 1 base from J, the gap between germline ends came to 10 bases. The CDR3 loop spans 14 amino acids. This CDR3 is CASSSAGENTEAFF. Written as DNA, the CDR3 is TGTGCCAGCAGCTCGGCGGGGGAGAACACTGAAGCTTTCTTT.

V gene TRBV28 combines with J gene TRBJ1-1; the match to TRBD1 covers 8 bases. The junction had 4 bases not matched to a gene; V was cut back by 5 bases and J by 5 bases. This CDR3 spans 13 amino acids. Germline CDR1 and CDR2: MDHEN and SYDVKM. CDR3 region: CASSHRGRTEAFF. Written as DNA, the CDR3 is TGTGCCAGCAGTCACAGGGGGAGAACTGAAGCTTTCTTT.

The sample holds a few counts of this clonotype. The J gene is TRBJ2-7, the V gene TRBV20-1; TRBD1 might be the D (6 bases). Trimming shortened V by 0 bases and J by 5 bases, and 17 bases separated the two germline ends. Germline CDR1 DFQATT, CDR2 SNEGSKA (reference sequence). CDR3 size: 15 residues. The CDR3 region has the DNA TGCAGTGCTAGAGAAGGATCAGGGACAATTCACGAGCAGTACTTC. It translates to CSAREGSGTIHEQYF.